This T cell receptor (beta chain) originates from a study of T cell responses to AZD1222 COVID-19 vaccine. This clone has a single count. Its antigen is not known. The data were produced by immunoSEQ multiplex PCR, yet TCRdb's version contains in-frame clones alone and is incomplete. The table has about 120,000 clones, about 90% seen once. Points from the study as a whole: As reported, nearly half of all spike-specific TCRs target variant regions that are unmutated.

This clonotype was obtained from an adult in good health. The input for sequencing was peripheral blood, taken on day 0 of AZD1222 vaccination.

The CDR3 bases are TGCGCCAGCAGCTTGGTGGTAGGGGAGAATTCACCCCTCCACTTT. Translation: CASSLVVGENSPLHF. The chain carries TRBV5-1 and TRBJ1-6; D possibly corresponds to TRBD1 (5 bases). Germline V gene data show CDR1 as SGHRS and CDR2 as YFSETQ. V was clipped by 0 bases and J by 7 bases, with 11 bases between them. The CDR3 consists of 15 residues.